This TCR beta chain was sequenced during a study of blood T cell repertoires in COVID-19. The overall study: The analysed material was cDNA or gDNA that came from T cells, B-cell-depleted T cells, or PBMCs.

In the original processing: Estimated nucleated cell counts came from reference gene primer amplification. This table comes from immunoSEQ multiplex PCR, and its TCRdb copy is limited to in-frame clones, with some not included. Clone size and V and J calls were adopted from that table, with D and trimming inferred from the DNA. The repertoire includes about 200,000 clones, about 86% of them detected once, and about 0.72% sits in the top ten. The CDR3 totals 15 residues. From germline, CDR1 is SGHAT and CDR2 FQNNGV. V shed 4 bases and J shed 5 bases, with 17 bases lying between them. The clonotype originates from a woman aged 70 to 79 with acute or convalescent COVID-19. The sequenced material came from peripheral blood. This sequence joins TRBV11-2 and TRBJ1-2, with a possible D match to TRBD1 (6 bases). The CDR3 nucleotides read TGTGCCAGCAGCTCCCTCCAGGGGAGGGGATATGGCTACACCTTC. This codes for CASSSLQGRGYGYTF.